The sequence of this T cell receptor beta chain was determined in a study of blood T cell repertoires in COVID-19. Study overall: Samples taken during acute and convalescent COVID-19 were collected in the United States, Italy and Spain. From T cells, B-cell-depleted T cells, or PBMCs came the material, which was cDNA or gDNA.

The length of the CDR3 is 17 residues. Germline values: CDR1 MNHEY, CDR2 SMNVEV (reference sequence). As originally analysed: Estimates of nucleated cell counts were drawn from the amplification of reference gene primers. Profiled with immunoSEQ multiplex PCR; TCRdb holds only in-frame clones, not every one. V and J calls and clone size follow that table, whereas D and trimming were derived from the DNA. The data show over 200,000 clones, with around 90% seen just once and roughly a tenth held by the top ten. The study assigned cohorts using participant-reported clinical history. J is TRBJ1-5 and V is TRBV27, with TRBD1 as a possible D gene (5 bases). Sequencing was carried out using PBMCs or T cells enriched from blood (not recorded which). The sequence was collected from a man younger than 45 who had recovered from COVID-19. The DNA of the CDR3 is TGTGACACGCTCCTGCCGGCAGGGCGATTTGGCAATCAGCCCCAGCATTTT. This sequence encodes CDTLLPAGRFGNQPQHF.